This is a list of T cell receptor beta chains from one sample in a study of T cell responses to AZD1222 COVID-19 vaccine. Clones were sequenced by immunoSEQ multiplex PCR, and TCRdb holds only the in-frame ones, with some missing. The sample holds 150,000 or so clones, roughly 90% seen once. The material was peripheral blood, obtained 28 days after the second AZD1222 dose. These receptors originate from an adult who received the AZD1222 COVID-19 vaccine. Each CDR3 is given with its conserved first and last residue. A D gene is named only where the DNA matches it firmly. Not every row has a clone size; where given, it reads once, few, many or a size class.

abundance,j_gene,d_gene,v_gene,CDR3nt,CDR3aa
-,TRBJ1-4,TRBD1,TRBV10-3,TGTGCCATCAGTGAGTCGGAGGACAGGGGGGTCCCAACTAATGAAAAACTGTTTTTT,CAISESEDRGVPTNEKLFF
-,TRBJ1-4,-,TRBV28,TGTGCCAGCAGTTTTACGAGGGGTACTAATGAAAAACTGTTTTTT,CASSFTRGTNEKLFF
-,TRBJ2-3,TRBD2,TRBV2,TGTGCCAGCAAGCGGGAGGGAACCACAGATACGCAGTATTTT,CASKREGTTDTQYF
-,TRBJ2-3,TRBD2,TRBV11-2,TGTGCCAGCAGCTTAAACCCTAGCGGGGGATCAGATACGCAGTATTTT,CASSLNPSGGSDTQYF
-,TRBJ2-7,TRBD1,TRBV19,TGTGCCAGTAGGCGCGTCGGGACAGGGAGCTCCTACGAGCAGTACTTC,CASRRVGTGSSYEQYF
-,TRBJ2-7,-,TRBV25-1,TGTGCCAGCAGTGAACCCATTTACCCCTACGAGCAGTACTTC,CASSEPIYPYEQYF
-,TRBJ2-3,TRBD2,TRBV7-8,TGTGCCAGCAGCTTGACTAGCGGGGCCACTAGCACAGATACGCAGTATTTT,CASSLTSGATSTDTQYF
-,TRBJ2-7,-,TRBV11-2,TGTGCCAGCAGCTCGGCAGGAGACGAGCAGTACTTC,CASSSAGDEQYF
-,TRBJ1-6,-,TRBV6-1,TGTGCCAGCAGTGAGTCATTGGGGAATTCACCCCTCCACTTT,CASSESLGNSPLHF
once,TRBJ2-1,TRBD1,TRBV13,TGTGCCAGCAGCGCCAAACAGGGGCCGCGGAACAATGAGCAGTTCTTC,CASSAKQGPRNNEQFF
-,TRBJ2-5,-,TRBV5-4,TGTGCCAGCAGCTCCGAATATTCCCAGACCCAGTACTTC,CASSSEYSQTQYF
-,TRBJ1-2,TRBD1,TRBV2,TGTGCCAGCAGTGACACACAGGGGGCGTTTGGCTACACCTTC,CASSDTQGAFGYTF
-,TRBJ1-1,TRBD1,TRBV29-1,TGCAGCGGCACGGTCCACACAGGGGCCGAAGCTTTCTTT,CSGTVHTGAEAFF
-,TRBJ1-6,TRBD1,TRBV19,TGTGCCAGTAGTATAGCTGACAGGGGGCAGTCACCCCTCCACTTT,CASSIADRGQSPLHF
-,TRBJ2-7,-,TRBV6-6,TGTGCCAGCAGTTACTCCGCTAGTCAGGGATACGAGCAGTACTTC,CASSYSASQGYEQYF
-,TRBJ1-5,-,TRBV6-2/TRBV6-3,TGTGCCAGCAGTGTAAAAATACGGACATTACGTAGCAATCAGCCCCAGCATTTT,CASSVKIRTLRSNQPQHF
-,TRBJ2-7,-,TRBV2,TGTGCCAGCAGTGATGGTGGCGAGCAGTACTTC,CASSDGGEQYF
-,TRBJ2-4,-,TRBV6-5,TGTGCCAGCAGTCCGGCGGGGATCAAAAACATTCAGTACTTC,CASSPAGIKNIQYF
-,TRBJ2-2,-,TRBV5-1,TGCGCCAGCAGCTTGGAAGCTGACGGGGAGCTGTTTTTT,CASSLEADGELFF
-,TRBJ1-2,TRBD1,TRBV15,TGTGCCACCAGCAGAGACACAGGGGCGGGTGGCTACACCTTC,CATSRDTGAGGYTF
-,TRBJ2-7,TRBD1,TRBV9,TGTGCCAGCAGCGCAACCGGGACAGGGGGCATCTACGAGCAGTACTTC,CASSATGTGGIYEQYF
-,TRBJ2-1,-,TRBV29-1,TGCAGCGTTGAACCTACAGAGTACAATGAGCAGTTCTTC,CSVEPTEYNEQFF
-,TRBJ2-7,TRBD1,TRBV28,TGTGCCACCGGAACCGGGACAGGGGGCATATTTTACGAGCAGTACTTC,CATGTGTGGIFYEQYF
-,TRBJ1-1,TRBD1,TRBV2,TGTGCCACCATGGAGGGGACAGGGGTGCCCACTGAAGCTTTCTTT,CATMEGTGVPTEAFF
-,TRBJ1-1,-,TRBV4-3,TGCGCCAGCAGCCAAGATCCCGCGACAGGATCAGCTGAAGCTTTCTTT,CASSQDPATGSAEAFF
few,TRBJ1-5,-,TRBV3-1/TRBV3-2,TGTGCCAGCAGCCATGATTATAGCAATCAGCCCCAGCATTTT,CASSHDYSNQPQHF
-,TRBJ1-1,-,TRBV19,TGTGCCAGTAGTATTCCTCCGGCGGGGACTGAAGCTTTCTTT,CASSIPPAGTEAFF
-,TRBJ2-1,-,TRBV29-1,TGCAGCGTTCACAGGGTAAGAAGGAGCAATGAGCAGTTCTTC,CSVHRVRRSNEQFF
-,TRBJ1-2,-,TRBV10-3,TGTGCCATAGGTACTAAGCCGGGGGGCTACACCTTC,CAIGTKPGGYTF
few,TRBJ1-1,TRBD1,TRBV18,TGTGCCAGCCTCCCGACAGGGTGGGACACTGAAGCTTTCTTT,CASLPTGWDTEAFF
-,TRBJ2-1,TRBD1,TRBV6-5,TGTGCCAGCAGCCTAGGGACAGCAGCCTACAATGAGCAGTTCTTC,CASSLGTAAYNEQFF
-,TRBJ2-3,TRBD2,TRBV2,TGTGCCAGCCGGTACGGACTAGCGGCCACAGATACGCAGTATTTT,CASRYGLAATDTQYF
-,TRBJ2-5,TRBD1,TRBV5-1,TGCGCCAGCAGCTCGGGACAGCTGGAAGAGACCCAGTACTTC,CASSSGQLEETQYF
few,TRBJ1-1,-,TRBV20-1,TGCAGTGCTAGGGGAGATGGTGAAGCTTTCTTT,CSARGDGEAFF
-,TRBJ2-1,-,TRBV3-1/TRBV3-2,TGTGCCAGCAGCCAAGAAACCGGGACTTCCAACTACAATGAGCAGTTCTTC,CASSQETGTSNYNEQFF
-,TRBJ1-1,-,TRBV19,TGTGCCAGTAGTATACCTCTCGGGGGATACACTGAAGCTTTCTTT,CASSIPLGGYTEAFF
-,TRBJ2-5,-,TRBV6-2/TRBV6-3,TGTGCCAGCAGTTACTCAGGGAGGGAGACCCAGTACTTC,CASSYSGRETQYF
-,TRBJ1-6,-,TRBV7-2,TGTGCCAGCAGCCGGCGGGTAAATAATTCACCCCTCCACTTT,CASSRRVNNSPLHF
-,TRBJ2-7,-,TRBV15,TGTGCCACCAGCAGGATGTGGCGGGACGAGCAGTACTTC,CATSRMWRDEQYF
-,TRBJ1-1,-,TRBV2,TGTGCCAGCAGTGGGGCCCACGAGGGGACTGAAGCTTTCTTT,CASSGAHEGTEAFF
-,TRBJ2-3,-,TRBV5-4,TGTGCCAGCAGCTTGGATCTGGGAGATACGCAGTATTTT,CASSLDLGDTQYF
-,TRBJ1-3,-,TRBV15,TGTGCCACCAGCAGAGATTTGGGGGACTCTGGAAACACCATATATTTT,CATSRDLGDSGNTIYF
-,TRBJ1-3,-,TRBV18,TGTGCCAGCTCACCAGGGACGGACTCTGGAAACACCATATATTTT,CASSPGTDSGNTIYF